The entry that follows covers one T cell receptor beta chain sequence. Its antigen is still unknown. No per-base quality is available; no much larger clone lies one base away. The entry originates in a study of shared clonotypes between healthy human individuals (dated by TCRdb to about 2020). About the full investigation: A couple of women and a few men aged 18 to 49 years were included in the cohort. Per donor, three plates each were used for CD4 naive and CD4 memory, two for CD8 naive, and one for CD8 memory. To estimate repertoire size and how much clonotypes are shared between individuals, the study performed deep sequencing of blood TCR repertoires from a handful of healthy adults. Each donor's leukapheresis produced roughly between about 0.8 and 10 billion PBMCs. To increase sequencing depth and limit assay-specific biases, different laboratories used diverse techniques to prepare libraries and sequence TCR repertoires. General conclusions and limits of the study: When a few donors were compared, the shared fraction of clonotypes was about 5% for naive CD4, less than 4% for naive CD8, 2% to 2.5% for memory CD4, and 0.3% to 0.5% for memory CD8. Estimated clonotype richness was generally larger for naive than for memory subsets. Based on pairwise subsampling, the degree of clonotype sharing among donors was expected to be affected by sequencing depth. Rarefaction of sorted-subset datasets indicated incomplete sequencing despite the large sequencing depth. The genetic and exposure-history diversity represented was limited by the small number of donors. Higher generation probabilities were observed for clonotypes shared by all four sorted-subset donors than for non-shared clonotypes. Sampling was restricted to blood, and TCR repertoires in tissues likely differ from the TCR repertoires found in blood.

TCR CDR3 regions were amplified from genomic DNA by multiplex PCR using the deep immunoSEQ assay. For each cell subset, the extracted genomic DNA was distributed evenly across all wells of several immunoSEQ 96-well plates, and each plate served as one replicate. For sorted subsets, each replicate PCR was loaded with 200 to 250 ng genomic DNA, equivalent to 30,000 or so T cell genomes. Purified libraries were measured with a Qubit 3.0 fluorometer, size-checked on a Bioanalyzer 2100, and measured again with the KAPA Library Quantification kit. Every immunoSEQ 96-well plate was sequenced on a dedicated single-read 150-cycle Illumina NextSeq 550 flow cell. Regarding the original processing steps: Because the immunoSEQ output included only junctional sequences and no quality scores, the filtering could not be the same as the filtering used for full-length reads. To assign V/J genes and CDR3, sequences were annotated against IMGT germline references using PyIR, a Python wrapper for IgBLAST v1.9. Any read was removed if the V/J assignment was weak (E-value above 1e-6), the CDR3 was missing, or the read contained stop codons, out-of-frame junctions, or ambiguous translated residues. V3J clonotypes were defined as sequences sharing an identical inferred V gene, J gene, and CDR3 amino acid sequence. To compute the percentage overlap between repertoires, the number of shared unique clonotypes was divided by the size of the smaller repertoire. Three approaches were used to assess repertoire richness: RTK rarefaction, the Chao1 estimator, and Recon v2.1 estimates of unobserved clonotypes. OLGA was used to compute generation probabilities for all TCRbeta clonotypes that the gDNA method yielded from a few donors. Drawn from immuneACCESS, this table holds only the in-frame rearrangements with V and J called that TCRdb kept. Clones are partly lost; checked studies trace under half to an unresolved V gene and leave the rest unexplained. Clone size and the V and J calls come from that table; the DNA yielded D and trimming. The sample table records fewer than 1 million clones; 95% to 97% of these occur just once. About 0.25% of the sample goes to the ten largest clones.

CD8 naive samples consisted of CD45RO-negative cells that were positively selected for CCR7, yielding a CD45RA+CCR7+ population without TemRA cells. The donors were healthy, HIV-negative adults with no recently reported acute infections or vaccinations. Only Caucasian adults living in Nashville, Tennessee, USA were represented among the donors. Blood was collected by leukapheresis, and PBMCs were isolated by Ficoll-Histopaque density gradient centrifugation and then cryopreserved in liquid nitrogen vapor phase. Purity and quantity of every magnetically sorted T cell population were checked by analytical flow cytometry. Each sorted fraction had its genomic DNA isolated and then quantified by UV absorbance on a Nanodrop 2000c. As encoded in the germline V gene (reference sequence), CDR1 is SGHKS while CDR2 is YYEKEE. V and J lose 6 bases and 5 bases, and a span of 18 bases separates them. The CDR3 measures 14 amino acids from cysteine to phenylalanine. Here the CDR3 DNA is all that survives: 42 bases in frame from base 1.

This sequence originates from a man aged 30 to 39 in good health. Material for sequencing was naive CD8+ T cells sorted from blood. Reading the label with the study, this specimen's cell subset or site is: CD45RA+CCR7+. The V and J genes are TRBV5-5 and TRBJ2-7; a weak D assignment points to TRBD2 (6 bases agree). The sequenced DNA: TGTGCCAGCAACTCCGGGACTCCTACCGACGAGCAGTACTTC. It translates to CASNSGTPTDEQYF.